Sequencing of this T cell receptor (beta chain) was carried out in a study of T cell clonotyping in hematopoietic cell transplantation. Documented time point: recipient sample about 28 days before transplant, after cytoreduction. This table comes from immunoSEQ multiplex PCR, and its TCRdb copy is limited to in-frame clones, with some not included. The repertoire consists of around 10,000 clones, with 80% to 95% occurring once and the leading ten covering about 12%. Sequenced here: peripheral blood mononuclear cells, sampled before stem cell transplant. The sequence was obtained from a woman in her thirties or forties with acute myeloid leukemia. Some clones in this sample may be carry-over from other donors' samples.

This CDR3 reads CASSIIFRVDDTEAFF. DNA of the CDR3: TGTGCCAGTAGTATAATATTCAGGGTTGATGATACTGAAGCTTTCTTT. J is TRBJ1-1 and V is TRBV19; tentatively, D is TRBD1 (5 bases). Per the germline V gene, CDR1 is LNHDA and CDR2 is SQIVND (reference sequence). The ends were cut back, 2 bases at V and 5 bases at J, with 18 bases in the middle. This CDR3 has 16 amino acids.